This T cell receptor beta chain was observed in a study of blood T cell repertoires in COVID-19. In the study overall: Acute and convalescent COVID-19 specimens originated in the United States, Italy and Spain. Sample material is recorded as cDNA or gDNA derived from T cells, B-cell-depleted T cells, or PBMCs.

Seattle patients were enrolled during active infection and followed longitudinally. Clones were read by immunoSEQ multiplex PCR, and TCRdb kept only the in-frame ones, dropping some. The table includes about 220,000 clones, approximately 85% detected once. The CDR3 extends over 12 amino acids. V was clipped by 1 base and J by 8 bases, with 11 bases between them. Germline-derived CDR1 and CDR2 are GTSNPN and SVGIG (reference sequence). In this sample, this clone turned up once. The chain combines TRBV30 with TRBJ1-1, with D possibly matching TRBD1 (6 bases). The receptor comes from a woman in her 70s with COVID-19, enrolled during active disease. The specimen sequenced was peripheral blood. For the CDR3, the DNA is TGTGCCTGGAGTGGGGGTACAGGGGAAGCTTTCTTT. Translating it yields CAWSGGTGEAFF.